These 20 T cell receptor beta chains were sequenced from one sample in a study of blood T cell repertoires in COVID-19. Data came from immunoSEQ multiplex PCR; TCRdb stores just in-frame clones and leaves some out. The table has around 190,000 clones, 70% to 85% seen once. Specimen: peripheral blood. The receptor set was obtained from a human donor in a cohort sampled during active COVID-19.

This clone was found once. V gene TRBV5-6 combines with J gene TRBJ2-7; TRBD2 matches at 14 bases. CDR3 length: 17 residues. With 0 bases clipped from V and 5 bases from J, the junction kept 7 bases outside the gene matches. From germline, CDR1 is SGHDT and CDR2 YYEEEE. In DNA form, the CDR3 reads TGTGCCAGCAGCTTGGATTCCACGGGACTAGCGGGGGACGAGCAGTACTTC. Protein: CASSLDSTGLAGDEQYF.

The chain couples TRBV5-1 to TRBJ1-5, with D perhaps TRBD1 (6 bases). Trimming left V 0 bases short and J 6 bases short, with 13 bases between. Per the germline V gene, CDR1 is SGHRS and CDR2 is YFSETQ. The CDR3 extends over 15 amino acids. This CDR3 reads CASSLGAGEGQPQHF. CDR3 sequence (DNA): TGCGCCAGCAGCTTGGGGGCAGGGGAGGGTCAGCCCCAGCATTTT.

The rearrangement links TRBV6-5 to TRBJ2-7; 9 bases match TRBD1. Trimming took 1 base from V and 4 from J; bases not matched to a gene: 5. CDR1 is MNHEY, CDR2 SVGAGI, per germline. The CDR3 has 15 residues. This CDR3 is CASSYFRTGDYEQYF. In DNA, the CDR3 is TGTGCCAGCAGTTACTTCCGGACAGGGGATTACGAGCAGTACTTC.

The chain recombines TRBV5-8 with TRBJ1-2, with a possible D match to TRBD1 (5 bases). The germline V and J ends were trimmed by 2 bases and 2 bases, with 7 bases remaining between them. The CDR3 length is 13 residues. Germline assignment: CDR1 SGHTS and CDR2 YDEGEE. The CDR3 coding sequence is TGTGCCAGCAGCTTCGACAGCAACTATGGCTACACCTTC. It codes for CASSFDSNYGYTF.

CDR3 loop: CASSQLCGGNGYTF. In nucleotides, the CDR3 is TGCGCCAGCAGTCAATTGTGCGGGGGAAATGGCTACACCTTC. The chain joins TRBV23-1 to TRBJ1-2; weak D call: TRBD1 (5 bases). TRBV23-1 belongs to the ORF category, with a function that is uncertain. V lost 1 base and J 6 bases, leaving 12 bases between the germline ends. The CDR3 runs to 14 residues.

The chain is built from TRBV28 and TRBJ2-7, with 10 bases fitting TRBD2. The CDR3 is 19 residues long. Germline values: CDR1 MDHEN, CDR2 SYDVKM. V was pared by 7 bases and J by 3 bases, with 21 bases of the junction left unmatched. This CDR3 reads CASNPLPGLAAEPFYEQYF. The CDR3 coding sequence is TGTGCCAGCAATCCCCTCCCCGGACTAGCGGCGGAACCTTTCTACGAGCAGTACTTC.

CDR3 loop: CATSRGTSPNEQFF. The DNA for the CDR3 is TGTGCCACCAGCAGAGGGACTAGCCCCAATGAGCAGTTCTTC. This chain connects TRBV15 to TRBJ2-1; 8 bases fit TRBD2. CDR1 is LNHNV, CDR2 YYDKDF, per germline (reference sequence). This CDR3 is built from 14 residues. Trimming cost V 1 base and J 6 bases; bases outside gene matches: 2.

The V gene is TRBV6-4, the J gene TRBJ2-7, with D perhaps matching TRBD1 (6 bases). This CDR3 comprises 15 residues. With 7 bases removed from V and 0 bases from J, the gap between germline ends came to 16 bases. Germline V gives CDR1 MRHNA, CDR2 SNTAGT. CDR3 amino acids: CASTRGSSSSYEQYF. CDR3 nucleotides: TGTGCCAGCACCAGGGGTAGTTCGAGCTCCTACGAGCAGTACTTC.

As to this clone: Other DNA sequences within the sample encode an identical CDR3. This chain joins TRBV5-1 and TRBJ1-6; D unresolved. V was pared by 5 bases and J by 0 bases, with 3 bases between. CDR3 length equals 13 residues. Germline-derived CDR1 and CDR2 are SGHRS and YFSETQ. CDR3: CASRSSYNSPLHF. DNA of the CDR3: TGCGCCAGCAGGAGCTCCTATAATTCACCCCTCCACTTT.

The chain uses TRBV27 and TRBJ1-2, with 12 bases that match TRBD1. This CDR3 comprises 14 residues. Losses at the gene ends were 4 bases for V and 8 bases for J; bases not matched to a gene: 5. Germline lookup yields CDR1 MNHEY and CDR2 SMNVEV (reference sequence). CDR3 in amino acids: CASSSRDRGLGYTF. The CDR3 DNA sequence: TGTGCCAGCAGTTCCCGGGACAGGGGGCTAGGCTACACCTTC.

The rearrangement joins TRBV15 to TRBJ2-3, with D perhaps TRBD2 (6 bases). Looked up from germline, CDR1 is LNHNV and CDR2 is YYDKDF (reference sequence). Trimming cost V 1 base and J 3 bases, with 8 bases left between them. CDR3 length: 14 amino acids. The CDR3 DNA sequence: TGTGCCACCAGCAGAGTCGGGGGAACAGATACGCAGTATTTT. This encodes CATSRVGGTDTQYF.

The CDR3 DNA reads TGCGCCAGCAGCCATTTACAGGGGGCGGAGGGGTATGGCTACACCTTC. Its translation is CASSHLQGAEGYGYTF. The J gene is TRBJ1-2, the V gene TRBV5-1; 9 nucleotides agree with TRBD1. Germline V gene data show CDR1 as SGHRS and CDR2 as YFSETQ. J gave up 5 bases and V 4 bases, and 12 bases lay outside the gene matches. This CDR3 region has 16 residues.

This clone was seen just once. The chain recombines TRBV6-6 with TRBJ2-5; the match to TRBD1 covers 10 bases. CDR3 length: 15 residues. CDR1 and CDR2 from the germline V gene are MNHNY and SVGAGI (reference sequence). V lost 4 bases and J lost 3; bases outside the gene matches: 5. Written as DNA, the CDR3 is TGTGCCAGCAGTTCCCCGGGACAGGGGAAAGAGACCCAGTACTTC. This sequence encodes CASSSPGQGKETQYF.

This clone turned up a few times. The V call is TRBV10-2, the J call TRBJ1-2, with TRBD1 matching 7 bases. The germline CDR1 and CDR2 sequences are WSHSY and SAAADI. This CDR3 has 13 residues. Losses at the gene ends were 4 bases for V and 5 bases for J; bases not matched to a gene: 4. CDR3 sequence: CASSAGTEYGYTF. In DNA form, the CDR3 reads TGCGCCAGCAGTGCCGGGACAGAATATGGCTACACCTTC.

The chain recombines TRBV7-8 with TRBJ2-7; D remains unclear. Germline V gene data show CDR1 as SGHVS and CDR2 as FQNEAQ. Trimming stripped 4 bases from V and 2 bases from J, with 6 bases between. The CDR3 spans 12 residues. Written as DNA, the CDR3 is TGTGCCAGCAGCTCACTAACCTACGAGCAGTACTTC. It encodes CASSSLTYEQYF.

V usage is TRBV2 and J usage is TRBJ1-2, with D possibly TRBD1 on 5 matching bases. Germline V gene data show CDR1 as SNHLY and CDR2 as FYNNEI. The CDR3 extends over 14 amino acids. V lost 7 bases, J lost 0 bases, and 12 bases lay in between. In DNA, the CDR3 is TGTGCCAGCATTCGACAGTTTACTAACTATGGCTACACCTTC. It is translated as CASIRQFTNYGYTF.

The genes are TRBV19 and TRBJ2-2; D is uncertain. The V and J ends lost 5 bases and 4 bases respectively, with 14 bases between them. This CDR3 comprises 15 residues. CDR1 LNHDA and CDR2 SQIVND come from the germline V gene (reference sequence). The CDR3 DNA is TGTGCCAGTAGTGTCCAACCACAAATCACCGGGGAGCTGTTTTTT. Translating it yields CASSVQPQITGELFF.

This rearrangement joins TRBV5-8 to TRBJ2-3, with 10 bases identical to TRBD1. The length of the CDR3 is 14 residues. Germline trimming cut 5 bases from V and 6 bases from J; bases unmatched to any gene: 6. Germline V gene lookup returns CDR1 SGHTS and CDR2 YDEGEE. The CDR3 sequence: CASSRDRGFDTQYF. CDR3 DNA sequence: TGTGCCAGCAGTCGGGACAGGGGATTTGATACGCAGTATTTT.

The V call is TRBV7-3, the J call TRBJ2-2; 7 nucleotides line up with TRBD2. CDR1 and CDR2 (germline): SGHTA, FQGTGA. V lost 4 bases and J lost 5; bases outside the gene matches: 4. This CDR3 contains 14 residues. CDR3 sequence reads: CASSSRRGTGELFF. The CDR3 DNA sequence: TGTGCCAGCAGCTCTCGGCGGGGGACCGGGGAGCTGTTTTTT.

The J gene is TRBJ2-5, the V gene TRBV11-2; 9 positions agree with TRBD2. Looked up from germline, CDR1 is SGHAT and CDR2 is FQNNGV. J was trimmed by 4 bases and V by 5 bases; bases with no gene match: 5. This CDR3 comprises 14 residues. The CDR3, as DNA: TGTGCCAGCAGCCCCGGGACTAGCATAGAGACCCAGTACTTC. Its translation is CASSPGTSIETQYF.